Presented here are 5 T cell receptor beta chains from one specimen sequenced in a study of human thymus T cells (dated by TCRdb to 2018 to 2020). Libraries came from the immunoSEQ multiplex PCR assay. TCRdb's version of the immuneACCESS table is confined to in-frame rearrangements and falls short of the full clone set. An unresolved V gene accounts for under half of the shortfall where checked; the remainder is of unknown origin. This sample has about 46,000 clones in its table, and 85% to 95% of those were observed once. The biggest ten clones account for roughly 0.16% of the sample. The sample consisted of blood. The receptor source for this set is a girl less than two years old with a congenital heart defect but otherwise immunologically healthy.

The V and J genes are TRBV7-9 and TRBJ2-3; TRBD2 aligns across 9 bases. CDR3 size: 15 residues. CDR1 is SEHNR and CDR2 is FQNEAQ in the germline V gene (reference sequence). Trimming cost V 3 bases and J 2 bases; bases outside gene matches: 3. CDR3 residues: CASSLTSGSTDTQYF. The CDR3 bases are TGTGCCAGCAGCTTGACTAGCGGATCCACAGATACGCAGTATTTT.

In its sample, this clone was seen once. The DNA for the CDR3 is TGTGCCAGCAGCTTACGACCGCGGTACGAGCAGTACTTC. Translated, it gives CASSLRPRYEQYF. This rearrangement joins TRBV11-2 to TRBJ2-5; D unresolved. The last part of the DNA fits TRBJ2-7 better; the J call may be wrong. Germline V lookup: CDR1 SGHAT, CDR2 FQNNGV. CDR3 length: 13 amino acids.

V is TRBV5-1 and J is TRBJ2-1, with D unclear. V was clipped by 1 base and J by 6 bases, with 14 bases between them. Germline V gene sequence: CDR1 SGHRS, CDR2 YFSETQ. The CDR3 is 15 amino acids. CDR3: CASSLFGQKVNEQFF. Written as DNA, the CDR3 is TGCGCCAGCAGCTTGTTTGGCCAAAAGGTCAATGAGCAGTTCTTC.

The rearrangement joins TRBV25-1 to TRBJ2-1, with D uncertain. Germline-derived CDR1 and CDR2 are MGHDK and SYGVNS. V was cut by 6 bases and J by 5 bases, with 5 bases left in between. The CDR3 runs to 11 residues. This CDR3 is CASRTNNEQFF. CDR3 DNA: TGTGCCAGCAGAACGAACAATGAGCAGTTCTTC.

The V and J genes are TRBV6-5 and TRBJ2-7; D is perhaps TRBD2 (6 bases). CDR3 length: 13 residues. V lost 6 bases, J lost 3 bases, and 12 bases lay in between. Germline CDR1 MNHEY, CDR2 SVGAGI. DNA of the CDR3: TGTGCCAGCAGCCTGACAGCGGGCTACGAGCAGTACTTC. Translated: CASSLTAGYEQYF.